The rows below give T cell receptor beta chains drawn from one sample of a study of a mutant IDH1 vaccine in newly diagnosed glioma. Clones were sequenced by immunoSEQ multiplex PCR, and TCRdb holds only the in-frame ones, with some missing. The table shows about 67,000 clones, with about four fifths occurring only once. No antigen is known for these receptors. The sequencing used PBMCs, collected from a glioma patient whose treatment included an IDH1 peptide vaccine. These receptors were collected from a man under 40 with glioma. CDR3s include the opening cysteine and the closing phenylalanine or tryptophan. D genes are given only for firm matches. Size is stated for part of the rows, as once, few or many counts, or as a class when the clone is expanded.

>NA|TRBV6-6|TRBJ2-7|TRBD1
CASIASGTGANEQYF
TGTGCCAGCATCGCCTCCGGGACAGGGGCAAACGAGCAGTACTTC
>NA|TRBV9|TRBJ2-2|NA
CASSLDLNLGELFF
TGTGCCAGCAGCCTAGACTTGAACCTCGGGGAGCTGTTTTTT
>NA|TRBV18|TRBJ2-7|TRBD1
CASSPRTGFLYEQYF
TGTGCCAGCTCACCCCGGACAGGGTTTTTGTACGAGCAGTACTTC
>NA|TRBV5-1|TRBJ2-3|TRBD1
CASSGTGYFTDTQYF
TGCGCCAGCAGCGGGACAGGGTACTTCACAGATACGCAGTATTTT
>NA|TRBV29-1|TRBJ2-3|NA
CSARLLDRGTDTQYF
TGCAGCGCTCGTTTACTAGACCGGGGCACAGATACGCAGTATTTT
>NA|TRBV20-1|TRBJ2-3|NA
CSAPATDTQYF
TGCAGTGCCCCCGCGACAGATACGCAGTATTTT
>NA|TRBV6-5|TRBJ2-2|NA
CASSPDGGTGELFF
TGTGCCAGCAGTCCTGACGGGGGCACCGGGGAGCTGTTTTTT
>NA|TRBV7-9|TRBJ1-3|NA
CASRRKRDKAEFSGNTIYF
TGTGCCAGCAGGCGAAAACGGGACAAGGCGGAGTTCTCTGGAAACACCATATATTTT
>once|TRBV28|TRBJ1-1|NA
CASSLRVDEAFF
TGTGCCAGCAGTTTAAGGGTTGATGAAGCTTTCTTT
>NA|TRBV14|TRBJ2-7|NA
CASSQTRTPGFYEQYF
TGTGCCAGCAGCCAAACCAGGACGCCCGGATTCTACGAGCAGTACTTC
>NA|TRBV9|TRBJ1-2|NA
CASSVGTSNYGYTF
TGTGCCAGCAGCGTTGGAACATCTAACTATGGCTACACCTTC
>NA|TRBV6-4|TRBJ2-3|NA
CASTRGGNPTTDTQYF
TGTGCCAGCACCAGAGGCGGGAATCCTACCACAGATACGCAGTATTTT
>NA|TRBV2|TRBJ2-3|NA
CASGGGDTQYF
TGTGCCAGTGGGGGGGGCGATACGCAGTATTTT
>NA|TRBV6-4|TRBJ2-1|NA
CASSDGEGTEQFF
TGTGCCAGCAGTGACGGAGAGGGGACTGAGCAGTTCTTC
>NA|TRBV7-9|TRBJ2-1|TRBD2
CASSPRTSSSLYNEQFF
TGTGCCAGCAGCCCTCGGACTAGTTCTTCCCTTTACAATGAGCAGTTCTTC
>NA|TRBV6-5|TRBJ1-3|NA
CASRVRGSGNTIYF
TGTGCCAGCAGGGTCAGGGGTTCTGGAAACACCATATATTTT
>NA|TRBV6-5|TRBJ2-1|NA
CASSYSETREQFF
TGTGCCAGCAGTTACTCGGAGACCCGAGAGCAGTTCTTC
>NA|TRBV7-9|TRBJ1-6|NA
CASSRRAYNSPLHF
TGTGCCAGCAGTCGACGGGCCTATAATTCACCCCTCCACTTT
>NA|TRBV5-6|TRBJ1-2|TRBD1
CASSPPGTGDGYTF
TGTGCCAGCAGCCCCCCGGGGACAGGGGACGGCTACACCTTC
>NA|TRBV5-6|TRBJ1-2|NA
CASSGYREHYGYTF
TGTGCCAGCAGCGGCTACAGGGAACACTATGGCTACACCTTC
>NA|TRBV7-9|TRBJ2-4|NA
CASSLAVSPNPKNIQYF
TGTGCCAGCAGCTTAGCGGTCAGTCCTAACCCCAAAAACATTCAGTACTTC
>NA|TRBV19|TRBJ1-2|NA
CASSPTGTNYGYTF
TGTGCCAGTAGTCCGACAGGAACTAACTATGGCTACACCTTC
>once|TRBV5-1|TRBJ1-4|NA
CASSPQPFNEKLFF
TGCGCCAGCAGCCCACAGCCATTTAATGAAAAACTGTTTTTT
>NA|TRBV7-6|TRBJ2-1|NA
CASSLTPSEQFF
TGTGCCAGCAGCTTAACTCCGAGTGAGCAGTTCTTC
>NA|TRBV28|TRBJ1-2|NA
CASSFVGEGNYGYTF
TGTGCCAGCAGTTTCGTGGGGGAAGGGAACTATGGCTACACCTTC
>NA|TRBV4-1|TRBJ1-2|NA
CASSRLLREQGYGYTF
TGCGCCAGCAGCCGCTTACTACGTGAGCAAGGTTATGGCTACACCTTC
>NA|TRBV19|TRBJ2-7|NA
CASSKGPMNYEQYF
TGTGCCAGTAGCAAGGGACCGATGAACTACGAGCAGTACTTC
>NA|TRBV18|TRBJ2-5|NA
CASSPLLTAQETQYF
TGTGCCAGCTCACCACTGTTAACAGCACAAGAGACCCAGTACTTC
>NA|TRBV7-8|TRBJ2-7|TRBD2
CASSLDSGGGVYEQYF
TGTGCCAGCAGCCTCGATAGCGGGGGTGGGGTCTACGAGCAGTACTTC
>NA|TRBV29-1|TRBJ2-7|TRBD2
CSVVIPSGTYEQYF
TGCAGCGTTGTCATTCCTAGCGGAACCTACGAGCAGTACTTC
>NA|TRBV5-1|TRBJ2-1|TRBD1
CASSLTGALSSYNEQFF
TGCGCCAGCAGCTTAACAGGGGCACTTAGCTCCTACAATGAGCAGTTCTTC
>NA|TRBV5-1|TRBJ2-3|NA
CASSLAGLPTDTQYF
TGCGCCAGCAGCTTGGCCGGCCTACCCACAGATACGCAGTATTTT
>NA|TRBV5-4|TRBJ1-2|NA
CASSLDPRTDYGYTF
TGTGCCAGCAGCTTGGATCCCAGAACGGACTATGGCTACACCTTC
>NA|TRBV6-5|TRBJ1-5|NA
CASSYRMGGNQPQHF
TGTGCCAGCAGTTACCGGATGGGGGGCAATCAGCCCCAGCATTTT
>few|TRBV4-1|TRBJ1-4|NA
CASSHWRGEKLFF
TGCGCCAGCAGCCACTGGCGAGGTGAAAAACTGTTTTTT
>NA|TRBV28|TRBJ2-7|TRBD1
CASSSIGDRGTYEQYF
TGTGCCAGCAGTTCTATAGGGGACAGGGGCACCTACGAGCAGTACTTC
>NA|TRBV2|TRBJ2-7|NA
CASSVGIVRYEQYF
TGTGCCAGCAGTGTGGGGATCGTAAGGTACGAGCAGTACTTC
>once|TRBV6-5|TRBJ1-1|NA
CASSYSPGVTEAFF
TGTGCCAGCAGTTACTCCCCCGGGGTTACTGAAGCTTTCTTT
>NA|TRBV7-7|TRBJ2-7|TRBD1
CASSRGTGDEQYF
TGTGCCAGCAGCAGAGGGACAGGGGACGAGCAGTACTTC
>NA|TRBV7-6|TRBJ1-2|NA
CASSLVSGQGGGYTF
TGTGCCAGCAGCTTAGTCTCTGGGCAGGGAGGCGGCTACACCTTC
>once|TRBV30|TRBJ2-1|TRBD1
CAWSVHRGLDYNEQFF
TGTGCCTGGAGTGTCCACAGGGGTTTAGACTACAATGAGCAGTTCTTC
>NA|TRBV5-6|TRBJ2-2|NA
CASSFTGELFF
TGTGCCAGCAGCTTTACCGGGGAGCTGTTTTTT
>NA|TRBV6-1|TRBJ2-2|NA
CASSEKVLPGTGELFF
TGTGCCAGCAGTGAAAAAGTACTCCCGGGAACCGGGGAGCTGTTTTTT
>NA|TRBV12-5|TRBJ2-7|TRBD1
CASGLPGTGNYEQYF
TGTGCTAGTGGTTTGCCAGGGACAGGGAACTACGAGCAGTACTTC